This T cell receptor beta chain was observed in a study of blood T cell repertoires in COVID-19. The participants were between about 18 and 90 years old and came from about two dozen US areas. CDR1 is LNHDA and CDR2 is SQIVND in the germline V gene (reference sequence). The CDR3 has 15 amino acids. V lost 9 bases, J lost 3 bases, and 7 bases stayed unmatched. Produced via immunoSEQ multiplex PCR; TCRdb's table is partial and in-frame only. The data contain about 270,000 clones, 88% of them singletons. The receptor was derived from a woman in her fifties or sixties who had recovered from COVID-19. What was sequenced was PBMCs or T cells enriched from blood (not recorded which). This chain links TRBV19 with TRBJ2-7, with 14 bases identical to TRBD2. CDR3 nucleotides: TGTGCCAGCAAGCCCGGGACTAGCGGGAGCTACGAGCAGTACTTC. Its translation is CASKPGTSGSYEQYF.